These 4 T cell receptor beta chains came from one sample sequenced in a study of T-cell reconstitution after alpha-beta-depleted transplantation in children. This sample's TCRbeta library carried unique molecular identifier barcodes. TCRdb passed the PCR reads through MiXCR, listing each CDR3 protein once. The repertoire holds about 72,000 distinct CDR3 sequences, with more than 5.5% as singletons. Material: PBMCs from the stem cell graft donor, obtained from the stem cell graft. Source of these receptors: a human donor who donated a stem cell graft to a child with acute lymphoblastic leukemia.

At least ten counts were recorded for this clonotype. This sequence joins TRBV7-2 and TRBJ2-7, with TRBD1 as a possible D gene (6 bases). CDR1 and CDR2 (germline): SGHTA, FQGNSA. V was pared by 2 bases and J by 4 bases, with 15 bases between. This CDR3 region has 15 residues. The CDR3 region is CASSLSAGTPYEQYF. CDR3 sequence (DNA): TGTGCCAGCAGCTTATCCGCCGGGACACCTTACGAGCAGTACTTC.

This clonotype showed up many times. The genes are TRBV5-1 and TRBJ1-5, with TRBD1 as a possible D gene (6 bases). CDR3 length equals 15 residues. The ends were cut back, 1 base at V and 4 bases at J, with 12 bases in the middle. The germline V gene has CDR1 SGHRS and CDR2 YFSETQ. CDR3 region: CASSLTGKRNQPQHF. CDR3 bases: TGCGCCAGCAGCTTGACAGGGAAGCGGAATCAGCCCCAGCATTTT.

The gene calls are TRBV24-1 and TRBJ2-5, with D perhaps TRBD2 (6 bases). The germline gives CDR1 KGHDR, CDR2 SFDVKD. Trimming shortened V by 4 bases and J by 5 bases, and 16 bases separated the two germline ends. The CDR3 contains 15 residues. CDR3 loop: CATSEQRGGEETQYF. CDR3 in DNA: TGTGCCACCAGTGAACAACGGGGAGGCGAGGAGACCCAGTACTTC.

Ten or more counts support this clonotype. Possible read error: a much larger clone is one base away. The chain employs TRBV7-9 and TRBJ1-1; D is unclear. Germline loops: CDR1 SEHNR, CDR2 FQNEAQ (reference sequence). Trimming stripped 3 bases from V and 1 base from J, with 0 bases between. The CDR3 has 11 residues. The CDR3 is CASSLNTEAFF. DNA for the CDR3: TGTGCCAGCAGCTTGAACACTGAAGCTTTCTTT.